These 17 T cell receptor beta chains came from one sample sequenced in a study of blood T cell repertoires in COVID-19 (dated by TCRdb to about 2020). Preparation of the library involved the immunoSEQ multiplex PCR assay. The immuneACCESS repertoire file appears here via TCRdb, limited to in-frame rearrangements. These files lack a portion of the clones; in checked studies, under half of the deficit traces to unresolved V genes, and the cause of the others is not known. The sample table records around 200,000 clones; just under 90% of these occur just once. The ten largest clones represent roughly 1.2% of the sample. Sequencing used PBMCs or T cells enriched from blood (not recorded which). All receptors derive from a man aged 30 to 39 who had recovered from COVID-19.

V is TRBV10-1 and J is TRBJ2-5; 13 nucleotides line up with TRBD2. The CDR3 is made up of 19 amino acids. With 7 bases clipped from V and 3 bases from J, the junction kept 17 bases outside the gene matches. Germline values: CDR1 WNHNN, CDR2 SYGVQD (reference sequence). Here the CDR3 reads CASIYNNKSGTSGEETQYF. CDR3 sequence (DNA): TGCGCCAGCATATACAACAACAAGTCCGGGACTAGCGGGGAAGAGACCCAGTACTTC.

The V and J genes are TRBV6-1 and TRBJ2-5, with TRBD2 matching over 12 bases. The CDR3 has 17 residues. V dropped 3 bases and J dropped 4; count of bases not matched to a gene: 9. Germline-derived CDR1 and CDR2 are MNHNS and SASEGT. The CDR3 spells CASSDITSGGSGETQYF. DNA for the CDR3: TGTGCCAGCAGTGATATAACTAGCGGGGGGTCAGGAGAGACCCAGTACTTC.

The gene calls are TRBV30 and TRBJ1-1, with 7 nucleotides matching TRBD1. The CDR3 has 14 residues. CDR1 is GTSNPN, CDR2 SVGIG, per germline (reference sequence). J gave up 7 bases and V 4 bases, and 12 bases lay outside the gene matches. The CDR3 bases are TGTGCCTGGAACGGTCTAGGGGGCAAGAATGAAGCTTTCTTT. It specifies CAWNGLGGKNEAFF.

CDR3 in amino acids: CASSVASSGELFF. DNA of the CDR3: TGTGCCAGCAGCGTAGCCTCGTCCGGGGAGCTGTTTTTT. The chain combines TRBV9 with TRBJ2-2, with D uncertain. CDR3 length: 13 residues. Per germline, CDR1 SGDLS and CDR2 YYNGEE. Trimming cost V 0 bases and J 6 bases, with 6 bases left between them.

The chain is built from TRBV27 and TRBJ2-3, with 8 bases aligning to TRBD1. Germline CDR1 reads MNHEY; CDR2 reads SMNVEV (reference sequence). J lost 3 bases, V lost 7 bases, and 6 bases had no gene match. The CDR3 has 14 amino acids. In nucleotides, the CDR3 is TGTGCCAGCAACAGACAGGGGTTGACAGATACGCAGTATTTT. It is translated as CASNRQGLTDTQYF.

The rearrangement joins TRBV15 to TRBJ1-1; TRBD1 matches 9 bases. The junction had 11 bases not matched to a gene; V was cut back by 1 base and J by 11 bases. CDR1 LNHNV and CDR2 YYDKDF come from the germline V gene (reference sequence). The CDR3 spans 15 residues. CDR3 region: CATSRALGQGISAFF. The CDR3 DNA is TGTGCCACCAGCAGAGCGTTAGGACAGGGGATTTCGGCTTTCTTT.

This sequence joins TRBV11-3 and TRBJ2-1, with 11 bases that match TRBD2. Per the germline V gene, CDR1 is SGHNT and CDR2 is YENEEA. The CDR3 runs to 17 residues. V trimming: 5 bases; J trimming: 5 bases; junction bases outside the gene matches: 11. CDR3 amino acids: CASSHKILAGGHNEQFF. The DNA for the CDR3 is TGTGCCAGCAGCCACAAAATTCTAGCGGGAGGCCACAATGAGCAGTTCTTC.

V gene TRBV19 combines with J gene TRBJ2-2, with D perhaps matching TRBD2 (7 bases). There are 15 residues in the CDR3. The germline V gene encodes CDR1 LNHDA and CDR2 SQIVND (reference sequence). Trimming took off 1 base at V and 5 bases at J, with 11 bases between the two ends. The CDR3 DNA reads as TGTGCCAGTAGTATAGCCAGGGGAGGGACCGGGGAGCTGTTTTTT. Translation gives CASSIARGGTGELFF. The variable domain in full, completed from reference TRBV19 and TRBJ2-2, reads DGGITQSPKYLFRKEGQNVTLSCEQNLNHDAMYWYRQDPGQGLRLIYYSQIVNDFQKGDIAEGYSVSREKKESFPLTVTSAQKNPTAFYLCASSIARGGTGELFFGEGSRLTVL.

The gene calls are TRBV30 and TRBJ1-1; possibly TRBD1 for D (5 bases). Germline-derived CDR1 and CDR2 are GTSNPN and SVGIG (reference sequence). V lost 4 bases and J lost 4, with 13 bases in between. The CDR3 extends over 13 amino acids. This CDR3 reads CAWTFDRSTEAFF. As DNA, the CDR3 is TGTGCCTGGACGTTCGACAGATCCACTGAAGCTTTCTTT.

V gene TRBV24-1 combines with J gene TRBJ2-1; 7 bases map to TRBD2. The germline gives CDR1 KGHDR, CDR2 SFDVKD. This CDR3 contains 16 residues. J was trimmed by 6 bases and V by 1 base; bases with no gene match: 8. The CDR3 here is CATSDFGPGTINEQFF. The CDR3 DNA sequence: TGTGCCACCAGTGATTTCGGTCCCGGGACTATCAATGAGCAGTTCTTC.

This chain uses TRBV3-1 (or the pseudogene TRBV3-2) with TRBJ2-5, with 9 bases lining up with TRBD1. V lost 0 bases, J lost 3 bases, and 8 bases stayed unmatched. Germline CDR1 is LGHDT and CDR2 is YNNKEL (reference sequence). The CDR3 extends over 17 amino acids. The CDR3 reads CASSQDGPTGGEETQYF. As DNA, the CDR3 is TGTGCCAGCAGCCAAGATGGGCCGACAGGGGGGGAAGAGACCCAGTACTTC.

The chain combines TRBV7-8 with TRBJ2-7; TRBD1 matches at 7 bases. The CDR3 has 14 residues. The germline CDR1 and CDR2 sequences are SGHVS and FQNEAQ. V dropped 0 bases and J dropped 6; count of bases not matched to a gene: 5. In DNA, the CDR3 is TGTGCCAGCAGCTTAGCCCCGACAGGGCGCGAGCAGTACTTC. Its protein is CASSLAPTGREQYF.

This chain links TRBV27 with TRBJ2-7, with 7 bases fitting TRBD1. After removal of 5 bases from V and 5 bases from J, the junction contained 6 bases not matched to a gene. The CDR3 loop spans 13 amino acids. Germline V lookup: CDR1 MNHEY, CDR2 SMNVEV (reference sequence). The DNA of the CDR3 is TGTGCCAGCAGTGCGACAGGGTACCACGAGCAGTACTTC. Protein sequence: CASSATGYHEQYF.

This clone was counted once. This chain joins TRBV7-9 and TRBJ1-1; the D gene is possibly TRBD1 (6 bases). The CDR3 is 15 amino acids. Trimming took off 7 bases at V and 4 bases at J, with 19 bases between the two ends. In germline, CDR1 is SEHNR, CDR2 FQNEAQ (reference sequence). The DNA for the CDR3 is TGTGCCAGCATCCCCACACGGGCAGGGGTCACTGAAGCTTTCTTT. Its protein product is CASIPTRAGVTEAFF.

V is TRBV9 and J is TRBJ2-1; 10 bases are a match to TRBD2. Germline CDR1 SGDLS, CDR2 YYNGEE. The CDR3 is made up of 16 amino acids. V dropped 0 bases and J dropped 3; count of bases not matched to a gene: 3. The CDR3 bases are TGTGCCAGCAGCGTAGTTCCTAGCGGGGGCTACAATGAGCAGTTCTTC. Translating gives CASSVVPSGGYNEQFF.

V is TRBV19 and J is TRBJ2-3; possible D gene TRBD2, 6 bases. The V end lost 1 base, the J end lost 1 base, and 6 bases lay between the germline ends. CDR1 and CDR2 (germline): LNHDA, SQIVND (reference sequence). CDR3 size: 14 residues. The CDR3 is CASSIAGGTDTQYF. The CDR3 bases are TGTGCCAGTAGTATAGCGGGAGGCACAGATACGCAGTATTTT.

V usage is TRBV6-6 and J usage is TRBJ2-7; TRBD1 is a possible D gene (6 bases). CDR1 and CDR2 (germline): MNHNY, SVGAGI (reference sequence). CDR3 length: 12 amino acids. The V end was cut by 6 bases, the J end by 5 bases, with 11 bases between. In DNA, the CDR3 is TGTGCCAGCAGACAAACAGGGAACGAGCAGTACTTC. As protein: CASRQTGNEQYF.